This T cell receptor (beta chain) is from a study of T cells in localized non-small cell lung cancer. Per the germline V gene, CDR1 is LNHNV and CDR2 is YYDKDF (reference sequence). This CDR3 region has 19 residues. V was clipped by 3 bases and J by 0 bases, with 21 bases between them. Profiled with immunoSEQ multiplex PCR; TCRdb holds only in-frame clones, not every one. In the table there are 15,000 or so clones, about four fifths of which are singletons. The sample consisted of peripheral blood, taken before any cancer treatment. This chain connects TRBV15 to TRBJ2-1; D is perhaps TRBD2 (6 bases). This TCR derives from a female donor older than 55 with stage I squamous cell lung carcinoma. CDR3 region: CATSSRGRGRESSYNEQFF. The CDR3 DNA reads as TGTGCCACCAGCAGTCGCGGGCGGGGACGAGAAAGCTCCTACAATGAGCAGTTCTTC.